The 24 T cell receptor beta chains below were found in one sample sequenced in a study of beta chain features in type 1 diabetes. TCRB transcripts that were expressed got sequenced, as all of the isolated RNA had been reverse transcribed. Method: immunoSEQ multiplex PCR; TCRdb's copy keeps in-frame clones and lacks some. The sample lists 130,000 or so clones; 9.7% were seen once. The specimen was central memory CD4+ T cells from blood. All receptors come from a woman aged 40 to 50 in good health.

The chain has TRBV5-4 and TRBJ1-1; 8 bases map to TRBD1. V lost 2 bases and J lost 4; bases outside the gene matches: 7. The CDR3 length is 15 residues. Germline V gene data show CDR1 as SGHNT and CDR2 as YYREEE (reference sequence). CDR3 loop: CASSFGNRGATEAFF. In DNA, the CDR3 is TGTGCCAGCAGCTTCGGTAACAGGGGGGCCACTGAAGCTTTCTTT.

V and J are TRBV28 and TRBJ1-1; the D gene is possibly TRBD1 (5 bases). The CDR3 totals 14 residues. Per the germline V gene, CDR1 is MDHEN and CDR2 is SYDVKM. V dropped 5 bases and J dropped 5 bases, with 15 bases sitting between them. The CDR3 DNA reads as TGTGCCAGCAGTCCAGGGTGGATGGGGACTGAAGCTTTCTTT. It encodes CASSPGWMGTEAFF.

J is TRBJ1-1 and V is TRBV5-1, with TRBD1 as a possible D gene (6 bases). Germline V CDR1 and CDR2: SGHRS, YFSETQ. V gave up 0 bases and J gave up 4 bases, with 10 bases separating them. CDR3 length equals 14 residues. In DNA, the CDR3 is TGCGCCAGCAGCTTGGTTCCAGGGGCCACTGAAGCTTTCTTT. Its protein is CASSLVPGATEAFF.

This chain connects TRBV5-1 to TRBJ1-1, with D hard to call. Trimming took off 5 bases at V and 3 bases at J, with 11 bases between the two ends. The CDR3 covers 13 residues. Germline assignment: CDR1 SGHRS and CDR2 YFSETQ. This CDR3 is CASSAPLDTEAFF. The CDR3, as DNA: TGCGCCAGCAGTGCCCCCTTAGACACTGAAGCTTTCTTT.

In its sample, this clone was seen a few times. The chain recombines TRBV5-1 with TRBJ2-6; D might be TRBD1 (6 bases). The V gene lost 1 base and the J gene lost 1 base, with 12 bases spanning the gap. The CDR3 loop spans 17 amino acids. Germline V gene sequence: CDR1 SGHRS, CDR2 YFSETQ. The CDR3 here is CASSLTGWGSGANVLTF. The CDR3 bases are TGCGCCAGCAGCTTGACAGGGTGGGGGTCTGGGGCCAACGTCCTGACTTTC.

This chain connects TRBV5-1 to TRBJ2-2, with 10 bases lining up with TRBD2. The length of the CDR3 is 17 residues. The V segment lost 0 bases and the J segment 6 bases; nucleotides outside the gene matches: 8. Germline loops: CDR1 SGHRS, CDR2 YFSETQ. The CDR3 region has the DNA TGCGCCAGCAGCTTGGGGCCTAGCGGGGGTTCCTCCGGGGAGCTGTTTTTT. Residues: CASSLGPSGGSSGELFF.

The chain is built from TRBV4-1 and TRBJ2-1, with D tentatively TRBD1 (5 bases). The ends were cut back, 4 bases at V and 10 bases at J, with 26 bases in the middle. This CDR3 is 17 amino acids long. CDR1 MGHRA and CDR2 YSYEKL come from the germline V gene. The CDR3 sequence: CASSPVVAGPKPKEQFF. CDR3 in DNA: TGCGCCAGCAGCCCGGTGGTGGCAGGGCCTAAACCCAAAGAGCAGTTCTTC.

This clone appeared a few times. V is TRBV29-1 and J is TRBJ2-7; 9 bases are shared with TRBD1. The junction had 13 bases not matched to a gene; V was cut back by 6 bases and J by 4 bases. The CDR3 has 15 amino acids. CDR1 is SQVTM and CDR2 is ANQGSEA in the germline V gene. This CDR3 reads CSVLRPGQGMYEQYF. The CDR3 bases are TGCAGCGTACTGAGGCCGGGACAGGGAATGTACGAGCAGTACTTC.

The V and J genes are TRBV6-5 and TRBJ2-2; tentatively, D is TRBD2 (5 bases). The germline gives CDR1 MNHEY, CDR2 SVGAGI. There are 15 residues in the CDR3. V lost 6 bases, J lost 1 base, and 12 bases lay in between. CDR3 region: CASRPRAVNTGELFF. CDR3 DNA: TGTGCCAGCAGGCCTCGAGCGGTGAACACCGGGGAGCTGTTTTTT.

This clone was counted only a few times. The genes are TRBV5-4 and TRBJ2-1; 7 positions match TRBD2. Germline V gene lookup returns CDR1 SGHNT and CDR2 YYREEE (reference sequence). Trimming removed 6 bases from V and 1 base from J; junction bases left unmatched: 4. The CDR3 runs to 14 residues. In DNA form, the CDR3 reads TGTGCCAGCACCGTGCGGGGGTCCTACAATGAGCAGTTCTTC. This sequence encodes CASTVRGSYNEQFF. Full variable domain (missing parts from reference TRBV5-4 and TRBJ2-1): ETGVTQSPTHLIKTRGQQVTLRCSSQSGHNTVSWYQQALGQGPQFIFQYYREEENGRGNFPPRFSGLQFPNYSSELNVNALELDDSALYLCASTVRGSYNEQFFGPGTRLTVL.

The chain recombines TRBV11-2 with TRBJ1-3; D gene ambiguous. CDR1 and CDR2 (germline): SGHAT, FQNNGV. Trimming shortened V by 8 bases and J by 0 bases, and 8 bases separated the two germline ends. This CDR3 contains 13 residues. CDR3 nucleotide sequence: TGTGCCAGCTCACAGTTCTCTGGAAACACCATATATTTT. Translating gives CASSQFSGNTIYF.

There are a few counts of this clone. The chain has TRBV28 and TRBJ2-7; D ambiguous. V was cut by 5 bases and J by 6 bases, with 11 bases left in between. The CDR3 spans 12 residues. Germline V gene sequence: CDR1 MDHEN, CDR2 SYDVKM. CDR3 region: CASSQLSGEQYF. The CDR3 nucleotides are TGTGCCAGCAGTCAACTGTCCGGCGAGCAGTACTTC.

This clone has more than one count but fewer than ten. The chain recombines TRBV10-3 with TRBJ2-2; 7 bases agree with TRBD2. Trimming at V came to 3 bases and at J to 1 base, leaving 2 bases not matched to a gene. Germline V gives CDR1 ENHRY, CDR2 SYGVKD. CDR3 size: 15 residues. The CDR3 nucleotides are TGTGCCATCAGTGAACAGCGGGGGAACACCGGGGAGCTGTTTTTT. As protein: CAISEQRGNTGELFF.

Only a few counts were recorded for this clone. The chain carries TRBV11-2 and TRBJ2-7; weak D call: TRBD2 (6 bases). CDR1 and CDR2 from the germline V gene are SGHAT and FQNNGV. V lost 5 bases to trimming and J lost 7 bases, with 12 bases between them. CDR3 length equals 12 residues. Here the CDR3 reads CASSPQEGEQYF. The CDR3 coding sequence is TGTGCCAGCAGCCCCCAGGAGGGGGAGCAGTACTTC.

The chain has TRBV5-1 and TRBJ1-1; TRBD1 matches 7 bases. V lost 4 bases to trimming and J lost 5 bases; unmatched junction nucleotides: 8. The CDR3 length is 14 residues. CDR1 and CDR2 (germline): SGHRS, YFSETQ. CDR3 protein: CASSTGDGVTEAFF. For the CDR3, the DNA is TGCGCCAGCAGCACAGGGGACGGTGTTACTGAAGCTTTCTTT.

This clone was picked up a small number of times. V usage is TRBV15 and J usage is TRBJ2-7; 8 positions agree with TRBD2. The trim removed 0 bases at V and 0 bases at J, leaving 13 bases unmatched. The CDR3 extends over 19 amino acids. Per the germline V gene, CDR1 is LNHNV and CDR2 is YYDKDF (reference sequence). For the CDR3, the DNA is TGTGCCACCAGCAGAGATATCGTGGCTAGCGGGCCGAGCTCCTACGAGCAGTACTTC. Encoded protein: CATSRDIVASGPSSYEQYF.

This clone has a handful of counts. The CDR3 coding sequence is TGTGCCAGCAGTGCTGGAGGAAAGGACTATGGCTACACCTTC. This encodes CASSAGGKDYGYTF. The rearrangement uses TRBV2 and TRBJ1-2; D unresolved. The CDR3 runs 14 residues. Germline loops: CDR1 SNHLY, CDR2 FYNNEI. The ends were cut back, 4 bases at V and 3 bases at J, with 12 bases in the middle.

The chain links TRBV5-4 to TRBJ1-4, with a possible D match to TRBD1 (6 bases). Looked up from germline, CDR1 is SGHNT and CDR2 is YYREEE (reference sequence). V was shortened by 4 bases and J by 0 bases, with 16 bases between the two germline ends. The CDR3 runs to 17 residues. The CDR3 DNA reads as TGTGCCAGCAGCCGACAGGTGCCCGTCTCAACTAATGAAAAACTGTTTTTT. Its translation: CASSRQVPVSTNEKLFF.

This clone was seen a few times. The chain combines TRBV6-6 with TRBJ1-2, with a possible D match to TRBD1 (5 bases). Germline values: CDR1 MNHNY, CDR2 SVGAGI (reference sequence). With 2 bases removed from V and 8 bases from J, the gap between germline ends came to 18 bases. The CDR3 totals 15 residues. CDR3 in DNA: TGTGCCAGCAGTTACCTGGAGACGGGGACTGGGGGCTACACCTTC. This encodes CASSYLETGTGGYTF.

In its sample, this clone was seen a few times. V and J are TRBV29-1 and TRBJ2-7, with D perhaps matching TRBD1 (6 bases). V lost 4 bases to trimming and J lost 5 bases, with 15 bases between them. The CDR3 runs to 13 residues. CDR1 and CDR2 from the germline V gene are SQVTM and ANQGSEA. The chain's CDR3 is CSVVLPGAHEQYF. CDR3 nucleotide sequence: TGCAGCGTTGTGCTGCCAGGGGCCCACGAGCAGTACTTC.

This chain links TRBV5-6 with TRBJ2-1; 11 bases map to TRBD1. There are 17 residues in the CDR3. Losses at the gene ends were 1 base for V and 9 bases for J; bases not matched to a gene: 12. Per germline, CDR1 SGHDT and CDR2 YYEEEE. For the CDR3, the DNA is TGTGCCAGCAGCTTGCTGCCCGGGACAGGGGGTCTCAGTGAGCAGTTCTTC. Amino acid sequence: CASSLLPGTGGLSEQFF.

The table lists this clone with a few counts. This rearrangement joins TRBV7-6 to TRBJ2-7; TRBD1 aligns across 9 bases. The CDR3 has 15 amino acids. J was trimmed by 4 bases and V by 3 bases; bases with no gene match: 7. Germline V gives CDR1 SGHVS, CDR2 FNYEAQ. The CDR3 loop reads CASSFTPGQGYEQYF. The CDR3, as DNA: TGTGCCAGCAGCTTCACGCCGGGACAGGGATACGAGCAGTACTTC.

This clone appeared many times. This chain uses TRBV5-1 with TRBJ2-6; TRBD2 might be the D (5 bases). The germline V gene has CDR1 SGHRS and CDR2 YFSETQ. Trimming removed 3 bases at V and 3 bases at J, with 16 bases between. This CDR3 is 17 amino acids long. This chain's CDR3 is CASSSYIRTGGANVLTF. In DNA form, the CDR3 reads TGCGCCAGCAGCTCCTACATCAGGACTGGTGGGGCCAACGTCCTGACTTTC.

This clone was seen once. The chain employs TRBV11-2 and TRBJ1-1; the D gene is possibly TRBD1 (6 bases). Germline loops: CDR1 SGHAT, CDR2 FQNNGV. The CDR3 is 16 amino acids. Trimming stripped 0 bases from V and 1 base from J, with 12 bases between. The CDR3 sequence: CASSLDTGRRNTEAFF. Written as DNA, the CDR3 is TGTGCCAGCAGCTTAGACACAGGGCGGCGGAACACTGAAGCTTTCTTT.